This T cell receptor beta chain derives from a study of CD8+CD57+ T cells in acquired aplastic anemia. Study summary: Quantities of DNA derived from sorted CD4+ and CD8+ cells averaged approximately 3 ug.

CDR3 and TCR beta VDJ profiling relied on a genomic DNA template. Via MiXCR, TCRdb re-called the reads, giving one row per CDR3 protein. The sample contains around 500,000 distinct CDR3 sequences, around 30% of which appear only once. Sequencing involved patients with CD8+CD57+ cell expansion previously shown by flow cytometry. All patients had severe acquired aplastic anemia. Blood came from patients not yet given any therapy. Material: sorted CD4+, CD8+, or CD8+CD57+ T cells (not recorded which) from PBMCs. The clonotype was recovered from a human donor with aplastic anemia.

CDR3 sequence (DNA): TGTGCCAGCACCCCGGGACAGGGCAATTCACCCCTCCACTTT. As protein: CASTPGQGNSPLHF. This chain links TRBV25-1 with TRBJ1-6, with TRBD1 matching 9 bases. V dropped 7 bases and J dropped 7; count of bases not matched to a gene: 5. Germline V gives CDR1 MGHDK, CDR2 SYGVNS. This CDR3 has 14 residues.